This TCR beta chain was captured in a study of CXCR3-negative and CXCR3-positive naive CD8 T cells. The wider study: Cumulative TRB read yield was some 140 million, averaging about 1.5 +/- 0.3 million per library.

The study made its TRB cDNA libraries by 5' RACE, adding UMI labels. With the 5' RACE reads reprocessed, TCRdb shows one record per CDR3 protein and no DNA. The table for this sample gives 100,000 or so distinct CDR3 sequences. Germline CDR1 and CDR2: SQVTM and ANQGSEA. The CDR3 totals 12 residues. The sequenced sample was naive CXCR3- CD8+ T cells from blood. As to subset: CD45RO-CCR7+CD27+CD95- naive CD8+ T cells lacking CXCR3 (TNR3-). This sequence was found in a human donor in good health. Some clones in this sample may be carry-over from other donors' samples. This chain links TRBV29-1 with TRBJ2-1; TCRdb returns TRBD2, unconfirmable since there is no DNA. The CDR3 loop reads CSAPLEYNEQFF.